The 5 T cell receptor beta chains given below trace back to one sample, sequenced in a study of shared clonotypes between healthy human individuals. Assay used: immunoSEQ multiplex PCR; TCRdb lists only in-frame clones, some missing. The sample lists millions of clones, approximately 94% seen once, with under 2% in the top ten. Naive-designated CD8 cells lacked CD45RO, were positively enriched for CCR7, and omitted terminally differentiated effector memory CD45RA+ cells. Sequenced material: naive CD8+ T cells from PBMCs. These receptors all stem from a man between 18 and 35 years old in good health. Some clones in this sample may be carry-over from other donors' samples.

This clone was seen just once. The CDR3 DNA sequence: TGTGCCAGCAGTGCCACACTCCGGGTTCGGGCCGGGGAGCTGTTTTTT. This codes for CASSATLRVRAGELFF. The chain combines TRBV27 with TRBJ2-2; no definite D call. V lost 5 bases and J 6 bases, leaving 19 bases between the germline ends. Germline assignment: CDR1 MNHEY and CDR2 SMNVEV (reference sequence). The CDR3 spans 16 residues.

This clone came up once. The V gene is TRBV28, the J gene TRBJ2-1; no clear D gene. V was trimmed by 1 base and J by 5 bases, leaving 6 bases between them. Germline V CDR1 and CDR2: MDHEN, SYDVKM. The CDR3 sequence is 13 residues long. This CDR3 reads CASSLYTNNEQFF. The CDR3 DNA is TGTGCCAGCAGTTTATACACTAACAATGAGCAGTTCTTC.

The chain has TRBV19 and TRBJ1-5; the D is unclear. Germline values: CDR1 LNHDA, CDR2 SQIVND (reference sequence). CDR3 length: 14 amino acids. V was cut by 6 bases and J by 7 bases, with 16 bases left in between. CDR3 residues: CASRFGGFTQPQHF. CDR3 DNA: TGTGCCAGTAGATTTGGAGGGTTTACGCAGCCCCAGCATTTT.

With regard to this clone: This specimen includes other DNA sequences encoding the same CDR3. The J gene is TRBJ2-7, the V gene TRBV29-1, with a weak D call TRBD2 (6 bases). CDR1 and CDR2 from the germline V gene are SQVTM and ANQGSEA. The CDR3 has 13 amino acids. V gave up 6 bases and J gave up 0 bases, with 12 bases separating them. This chain's CDR3 is CSVLGGTSYEQYF. DNA for the CDR3: TGCAGCGTCTTGGGCGGGACCTCCTACGAGCAGTACTTC.

The chain has TRBV7-9 and TRBJ1-2; the D gene is possibly TRBD1 (5 bases). Germline V gene sequence: CDR1 SEHNR, CDR2 FQNEAQ (reference sequence). Between the trimmed V and J ends, which lost 5 bases and 2 bases, there was a span of 15 bases. This CDR3 has 15 residues. The CDR3 region is CASSLEGRGNYGYTF. The CDR3 bases are TGTGCCAGCAGCCTAGAGGGACGCGGGAACTATGGCTACACCTTC.